This TCR beta chain was recovered during a study of T-cell reconstitution after alpha-beta-depleted transplantation in children. The authors prepared the TCRbeta library with unique molecular identifiers. TCRdb reanalysed the PCR reads using MiXCR and keeps one entry per CDR3 protein. Counted here are roughly 150,000 distinct CDR3 sequences, 11% occurring once; the ten biggest clones make up approximately 13%. Findings and caveats of the study: The origin of alpha-beta T cells about two months after transplant was reportedly several hundred expanded graft clones. Newly made T cells mostly supplied T-cell counts and diversity one year after transplant. At day 60, the high TCRbeta diversity found in some patients originated from recipient T cells and thymic progenitors that had survived.

This clonotype came up many times. The antigen remains unidentified. Germline trimming cut 5 bases from V and 1 base from J; bases unmatched to any gene: 4. This CDR3 region has 14 residues. The V gene's germline CDR1 is SGHDT and CDR2 YYEEEE. This chain joins TRBV5-6 and TRBJ2-5, with 8 bases lining up with TRBD1. Sample: PBMCs, taken before TCRalphabeta/CD19-depleted stem cell transplant. This TCR derives from a boy aged 2 to 10 with acute myeloid leukemia, due to receive a stem cell transplant. Here the CDR3 reads CASRPRGPQETQYF. CDR3 nucleotides: TGTGCCAGCAGACCCAGGGGGCCCCAAGAGACCCAGTACTTC.